This TCR beta chain was profiled in a study of blood T cell repertoires in COVID-19. In the study overall: The study drew acute and convalescent COVID-19 samples from the United States, Italy and Spain.

CDR1 and CDR2 (germline): LNHDA, SQIVND (reference sequence). The CDR3 length is 14 residues. Trimming pared 5 bases from V and 6 bases from J, leaving 14 bases between. Per the original data handling: Reference gene primer amplification yielded estimated nucleated cell counts. Using immunoSEQ multiplex PCR, the repertoire was profiled, and TCRdb retains in-frame clones only, with some absent. That table is the source of V, J and clone size, and D and trimming were worked out from the DNA. The table lists roughly 230,000 clones, about 84% of them singletons. The chain carries TRBV19 and TRBJ1-5, with TRBD1 as a possible D gene (6 bases). Sequencing was performed on peripheral blood. The sequence derives from a woman older than 75 with acute or convalescent COVID-19. The CDR3 reads CASSYGGASQPQHF. Here the CDR3 DNA reads TGTGCCAGTAGTTACGGGGGGGCAAGTCAGCCCCAGCATTTT.